This TCR beta chain stems from a study of blood T cell repertoires in COVID-19. As for the study in general: Acute-phase and convalescent COVID-19 samples originated in the United States, Italy and Spain. PBMCs, B-cell-depleted T cells, or T cells were the source of the cDNA or gDNA that made up the material.

V was pared by 6 bases and J by 7 bases, with 22 bases between. This CDR3 spans 15 amino acids. The germline CDR1 and CDR2 sequences are GTSNPN and SVGIG (reference sequence). Under the authors' procedure: How many nucleated cells were present was estimated from reference gene primer amplification. The assay was immunoSEQ multiplex PCR, and TCRdb's table has in-frame clones only and misses some. V and J calls and clone size are as listed in that table; D and trimming were resolved from the DNA. The table records nearly 200,000 clones, approximately 82% of them present only once. This chain uses TRBV30 with TRBJ2-1; tentatively, D is TRBD2 (7 bases). The origin of this receptor is a human donor with acute or convalescent COVID-19. The donor label of this sample is uncertain. The sample taken for sequencing was peripheral blood. This CDR3 reads CACKRGGGPRNEQFF. CDR3 bases: TGTGCCTGTAAAAGGGGGGGAGGGCCGCGGAATGAGCAGTTCTTC.